The 23 T cell receptor beta chains given below trace back to one sample, sequenced in a study of T cell repertoires in cytomegalovirus infection. TCRdb independently ran MiXCR on the reads; one entry per CDR3 protein. The repertoire holds over 250,000 distinct CDR3 sequences, with approximately 22% as singletons. What these receptors recognize is not known. The source material was cultured PBMCs, sampled from culture after CMV antigen stimulation. Receptor source: a human donor in good health (CMV status not recorded). Some clones in this sample may be carry-over from other donors' samples.

On this clonotype itself: With a much larger clone just one base away, this may be a read error. V and J are TRBV6-2 or TRBV6-3 and TRBJ2-1; 12 bases agree with TRBD1. Germline assignment: CDR1 MNHEY and CDR2 SVGEGT. The CDR3 length is 14 residues. The DNA of the CDR3 is TGTGCCGTTGGGACAGGGGGCCCTTCCAATGAGCACTTCTTC. It codes for CAVGTGGPSNEHFF.

This clonotype was picked up a small number of times. The V and J genes are TRBV20-1 and TRBJ2-7, with no clear D. Germline V gene data show CDR1 as DFQATT and CDR2 as SNEGSKA (reference sequence). Trimming took off 6 bases at V and 1 base at J, with 7 bases between the two ends. The CDR3 totals 11 residues. The CDR3 DNA follows: TGCAGTGCCCCATCTTCCTACGAGCAGTACTTC. Encoded protein: CSAPSSYEQYF.

This clonotype was seen at least ten times. The CDR3 spells CASSFDSTRQFF. The DNA of the CDR3 is TGTGCCAGCAGCTTCGACTCAACCAGGCAGTTCTTC. This chain links TRBV7-9 with TRBJ2-1; D ambiguous. V lost 3 bases and J 12 bases, leaving 12 bases between the germline ends. Germline V gene data show CDR1 as SEHNR and CDR2 as FQNEAQ (reference sequence). The CDR3 has 12 residues. The full variable domain, with the rest looked up from reference TRBV7-9 and TRBJ2-1, is DTGVSQNPRHKITKRGQNVTFRCDPISEHNRLYWYRQTLGQGPEFLTYFQNEAQLEKSRLLSDRFSAERPKGSFSTLEIQRTEQGDSAMYLCASSFDSTRQFFGPGTRLTVL.

In nucleotides, the CDR3 is TGTGCCAGCAGCTTTCCCGACAGGGATCCTGGAAACACCATATATTTT. It yields the protein CASSFPDRDPGNTIYF. This sequence joins TRBV7-9 and TRBJ1-3; 7 bases are shared with TRBD1. This CDR3 spans 16 amino acids. CDR1 is SEHNR, CDR2 FQNEAQ, per germline (reference sequence). After removal of 3 bases from V and 2 bases from J, the junction contained 7 bases not matched to a gene.

This clonotype occurred once. This chain links TRBV11-2 with TRBJ2-5; the D is unclear. This CDR3 contains 12 residues. CDR1 and CDR2 (germline): SGHAT, FQNNGV. V was shortened by 4 bases and J by 5 bases, with 8 bases between the two germline ends. The CDR3 nucleotides are TGTGCCAGCAGCTCCCGCTGGGAGACCCAGTACTTC. Translation: CASSSRWETQYF.

This sequence joins TRBV4-3 and TRBJ2-3; TRBD2 matches 10 bases. Germline-derived CDR1 and CDR2 are LGHNA and YSLEER. After removal of 1 base from V and 10 bases from J, the junction contained 5 bases not matched to a gene. The CDR3 is made up of 14 amino acids. This chain's CDR3 is CASSQVRLAGAQYF. The CDR3 region has the DNA TGCGCCAGCAGCCAAGTCCGGCTAGCGGGGGCGCAGTATTTT.

This clonotype appeared many times. The V and J genes are TRBV7-8 and TRBJ1-5; D perhaps matches TRBD1 (5 bases). V lost 1 base to trimming and J lost 7 bases, with 11 bases between them. The germline V gene encodes CDR1 SGHVS and CDR2 FQNEAQ. This CDR3 comprises 14 residues. CDR3 region: CASSLGYGAQPQHF. The CDR3 bases are TGTGCCAGCAGCTTAGGATACGGGGCCCAGCCCCAGCATTTT.

V is TRBV28 and J is TRBJ2-1, with 11 nucleotides matching TRBD2. The germline gives CDR1 MDHEN, CDR2 SYDVKM. This CDR3 spans 19 amino acids. After removal of 3 bases from V and 0 bases from J, the junction contained 10 bases not matched to a gene. CDR3 nucleotides: TGTGCCAGCAGTTTCCCCCTAAGACTAGCGGGGAGCTCCTACAATGAGCAGTTCTTC. Residues: CASSFPLRLAGSSYNEQFF.

The chain joins TRBV4-1 to TRBJ1-2; unclear D gene. Between the trimmed V and J ends, which lost 0 bases and 8 bases, there was a span of 16 bases. The CDR3 has 15 amino acids. Germline CDR1 MGHRA, CDR2 YSYEKL. The DNA of the CDR3 is TGCGCCAGCAGCCAAGATGAGCCCTCCGTGCTGGGCTACACCTTC. It encodes CASSQDEPSVLGYTF.

V is TRBV10-3 and J is TRBJ2-3, with D possibly TRBD2 on 6 matching bases. The V and J ends lost 2 bases and 2 bases respectively, with 11 bases between them. The CDR3 length is 15 residues. Germline V gene lookup returns CDR1 ENHRY and CDR2 SYGVKD. This CDR3 reads CAISELWRDTDTQYF. The CDR3 nucleotides are TGTGCCATCAGTGAGCTTTGGCGGGACACAGATACGCAGTATTTT.

The sample holds a few counts of this clonotype. V and J are TRBV27 and TRBJ2-7, with D perhaps being TRBD1 or TRBD2 (5 bases each). Germline CDR1 reads MNHEY; CDR2 reads SMNVEV (reference sequence). The germline V and J ends were trimmed by 3 bases and 6 bases, with 9 bases remaining between them. CDR3 length: 12 residues. CDR3 DNA sequence: TGTGCCAGCAGTTTCTGGGACGGCGAGCAGTACTTC. Its translation is CASSFWDGEQYF.

This clonotype was seen more than once but under ten times. The CDR3 spells CASRNFIGELFF. The CDR3 region has the DNA TGTGCCAGCAGGAACTTCATTGGGGAGCTGTTTTTT. The chain uses TRBV25-1 and TRBJ2-2, with unresolved D. The CDR3 contains 12 residues. Trimming stripped 6 bases from V and 8 bases from J, with 10 bases between. Germline CDR1 and CDR2: MGHDK and SYGVNS.

This clonotype showed up many times. The rearrangement joins TRBV7-2 to TRBJ2-5; 10 bases line up with TRBD1. Germline trimming cut 7 bases from V and 4 bases from J; bases unmatched to any gene: 9. This CDR3 is built from 15 residues. Germline V lookup: CDR1 SGHTA, CDR2 FQGNSA. The CDR3 reads CASNLGQGVGETQYF. The CDR3, as DNA: TGTGCCAGCAACCTTGGACAGGGGGTAGGAGAGACCCAGTACTTC.

This clonotype was observed a handful of times. This sequence joins TRBV20-1 and TRBJ2-4; the D is unclear. Germline V CDR1 and CDR2: DFQATT, SNEGSKA (reference sequence). This CDR3 is built from 14 residues. Trimming cost V 5 bases and J 0 bases, with 11 bases left between them. CDR3 region: CSAQRVLAKNIQYF. The CDR3 DNA is TGCAGTGCTCAGCGAGTCCTAGCCAAAAACATTCAGTACTTC.

This chain connects TRBV4-1 to TRBJ1-6; weak D call: TRBD1 (5 bases). Between the trimmed V and J ends, which lost 4 bases and 7 bases, there was a span of 17 bases. Germline V lookup: CDR1 MGHRA, CDR2 YSYEKL. The CDR3 contains 16 residues. In DNA, the CDR3 is TGCGCCAGCAGCCCCACAGGCCCCCCGTCGAATTCACCCCTCCACTTT. It encodes CASSPTGPPSNSPLHF.

The chain couples TRBV10-3 to TRBJ1-2; 7 bases are shared with TRBD1. The CDR3 covers 13 residues. Losses at the gene ends were 5 bases for V and 4 bases for J; bases not matched to a gene: 4. Germline CDR1 reads ENHRY; CDR2 reads SYGVKD. CDR3 nucleotides: TGTGCCATCAGTACAGGGGTGTTCTATGGCTACACCTTC. Amino acid sequence: CAISTGVFYGYTF.

This clonotype has only a few counts. The chain carries TRBV7-2 and TRBJ2-5, with 7 bases fitting TRBD2. The CDR3 consists of 13 residues. Germline loops: CDR1 SGHTA, CDR2 FQGNSA. V lost 6 bases to trimming and J lost 1 base; unmatched junction nucleotides: 2. The CDR3 DNA sequence: TGTGCCAGCAGAGCGGGATCCCAAGAGACCCAGTACTTC. Translation gives CASRAGSQETQYF. The variable domain in full, with the rest retrieved from reference TRBV7-2 and TRBJ2-5, is GAGVSQSPSNKVTEKGKDVELRCDPISGHTALYWYRQSLGQGLEFLIYFQGNSAPDKSGLPSDRFSAERTGGSVSTLTIQRTQQEDSAVYLCASRAGSQETQYFGPGTRLLVL.

This clonotype has more than one count but fewer than ten. The chain recombines TRBV29-1 with TRBJ1-1; maybe TRBD1 (5 bases). CDR1 is SQVTM, CDR2 ANQGSEA, per germline. V shed 7 bases and J shed 2 bases, with 14 bases lying between them. The CDR3 runs 13 residues. This CDR3 is CSALQVQNTEAFF. For the CDR3, the DNA is TGCAGCGCCCTACAGGTACAAAACACTGAAGCTTTCTTT.

This clonotype was observed a few times. The V gene is TRBV20-1, the J gene TRBJ1-6; TRBD1 might be the D (5 bases). Germline V gene data show CDR1 as DFQATT and CDR2 as SNEGSKA (reference sequence). This CDR3 is built from 12 residues. V dropped 4 bases and J dropped 7 bases, with 8 bases sitting between them. In nucleotides, the CDR3 is TGCAGTGCTATGGGGGGGAATTCACCCCTCCACTTT. This codes for CSAMGGNSPLHF.

This clonotype was counted between two and nine times. The chain carries TRBV28 and TRBJ1-1; perhaps TRBD1 as D (6 bases). Germline CDR1 and CDR2: MDHEN and SYDVKM. V was pared by 8 bases and J by 5 bases, with 9 bases between. The CDR3 extends over 11 amino acids. CDR3 bases: TGTGCCAGCTGGGGGCTTACTGAAGCTTTCTTT. Protein product: CASWGLTEAFF.

This clonotype has more than one count but fewer than ten. This chain connects TRBV11-2 to TRBJ1-1; no clear D gene. Germline-derived CDR1 and CDR2 are SGHAT and FQNNGV. Trimming removed 6 bases at V and 1 base at J, with 15 bases between. The CDR3 length is 15 residues. The DNA of the CDR3 is TGTGCCAGCAGGTACGGGGATCGATGGAACACTGAAGCTTTCTTT. Amino acid sequence: CASRYGDRWNTEAFF.

This chain joins TRBV28 and TRBJ2-1, with 15 bases aligning to TRBD2. With 5 bases clipped from V and 9 bases from J, the junction kept 5 bases outside the gene matches. CDR3 length: 15 residues. From germline, CDR1 is MDHEN and CDR2 SYDVKM. The CDR3 spells CASSGLAGGPGEQFF. In nucleotides, the CDR3 is TGTGCCAGCAGTGGACTAGCGGGAGGGCCCGGTGAGCAGTTCTTC. The full variable domain, with the rest looked up from reference TRBV28 and TRBJ2-1, is DVKVTQSSRYLVKRTGEKVFLECVQDMDHENMFWYRQDPGLGLRLIYFSYDVKMKEKGDIPEGYSVSREKKERFSLILESASTNQTSMYLCASSGLAGGPGEQFFGPGTRLTVL.

In its sample, this clonotype was seen a few times. The chain couples TRBV20-1 to TRBJ1-2; 9 nucleotides agree with TRBD1. Germline CDR1 and CDR2: DFQATT and SNEGSKA (reference sequence). With V trimmed by 4 bases and J by 6 bases, 9 bases remained unmatched. This CDR3 comprises 14 residues. This chain's CDR3 is CSATRDRESHGYTF. DNA of the CDR3: TGCAGTGCTACCCGGGACAGGGAGTCGCATGGCTACACCTTC.